A selection of T cell receptor beta chains follows, all from one sample in a study of molecular identifiers for immune sequencing clone quantification. TCRdb independently ran MiXCR on the PCR reads; one entry per CDR3 protein. The repertoire has approximately 500,000 distinct CDR3 sequences, 20% to 25% of them found once; the top ten carry more than 0.8%. Source material: naive CD8+ T cells from blood, with Jurkat cell RNA spiked in. Source of these receptors: a human donor in good health. Some libraries in this study had Jurkat cell RNA spiked in. Both conserved end residues are part of each CDR3. Each record gives: J gene, V gene, clone size, CDR3 length, D gene, CDR3 protein, CDR3 DNA. The D gene is left open where the match is weak. Expanded clones get a size class; other rows say once, few or many, or leave the size out.

j_call: TRBJ2-7; v_call: TRBV4-1; clone_size: many; cdr3_length: 15; d_call: .; cdr3_aa: CASSQSLGSSYEQYF; cdr3_nt: TGCGCCAGCAGCCAAAGTCTGGGAAGCTCCTACGAGCAGTACTTC
j_call: TRBJ2-7; v_call: TRBV20-1; clone_size: .; cdr3_length: 12; d_call: .; cdr3_aa: CSANDLSHEQYF; cdr3_nt: TGCAGTGCCAACGATCTATCCCACGAGCAGTACTTC
j_call: TRBJ1-5; v_call: TRBV12-5; clone_size: .; cdr3_length: 15; d_call: .; cdr3_aa: CASGLASKNNQPQHF; cdr3_nt: TGTGCTAGTGGTTTGGCCTCGAAGAACAATCAGCCCCAGCATTTT
j_call: TRBJ2-7; v_call: TRBV25-1; clone_size: many; cdr3_length: 17; d_call: .; cdr3_aa: CASSESSQAVQTYEQYF; cdr3_nt: TGTGCCAGCAGTGAATCTAGTCAGGCCGTCCAGACCTACGAGCAGTACTTC
j_call: TRBJ1-1; v_call: TRBV28; clone_size: many; cdr3_length: 14; d_call: .; cdr3_aa: CASSQTREGTEAFF; cdr3_nt: TGTGCCAGCAGTCAAACCCGAGAGGGGACTGAAGCTTTCTTT
j_call: TRBJ1-2; v_call: TRBV2; clone_size: .; cdr3_length: 14; d_call: TRBD1; cdr3_aa: CASISGGGATGYTF; cdr3_nt: TGTGCCAGCATATCCGGAGGGGGCGCAACGGGCTACACCTTC
j_call: TRBJ1-5; v_call: TRBV7-6; clone_size: few; cdr3_length: 17; d_call: TRBD1; cdr3_aa: CASSLAPGQGPNQPQHF; cdr3_nt: TGTGCCAGCAGCTTAGCTCCGGGACAGGGTCCCAATCAGCCCCAGCATTTT
j_call: TRBJ2-7; v_call: TRBV5-8; clone_size: many; cdr3_length: 12; d_call: .; cdr3_aa: CASSFLNYEQYF; cdr3_nt: TGTGCCAGCAGCTTCTTAAACTACGAGCAGTACTTC
j_call: TRBJ2-1; v_call: TRBV24-1; clone_size: .; cdr3_length: 13; d_call: TRBD1; cdr3_aa: CATEQGTYNEQFF; cdr3_nt: TGTGCCACCGAACAGGGGACCTACAATGAGCAGTTCTTC
j_call: TRBJ2-4; v_call: TRBV11-2; clone_size: .; cdr3_length: 15; d_call: .; cdr3_aa: CASSFDADGGNIQYF; cdr3_nt: TGTGCCAGCAGCTTCGACGCCGACGGGGGAAACATTCAGTACTTC
j_call: TRBJ1-6; v_call: TRBV18; clone_size: .; cdr3_length: 18; d_call: .; cdr3_aa: CASSPGLYHDPNNSPLHF; cdr3_nt: TGTGCCAGCTCACCGGGCCTTTATCACGACCCAAATAATTCACCCCTCCACTTT
j_call: TRBJ2-2; v_call: TRBV6-5; clone_size: many; cdr3_length: 16; d_call: .; cdr3_aa: CASSRQGGWDTGELFF; cdr3_nt: TGTGCCAGCAGCCGGCAAGGCGGTTGGGACACCGGGGAGCTGTTTTTT
j_call: TRBJ2-5; v_call: TRBV20-1; clone_size: few; cdr3_length: 12; d_call: TRBD1; cdr3_aa: CSARDRQETQYF; cdr3_nt: TGCAGTGCTAGGGACAGGCAAGAGACCCAGTACTTC
j_call: TRBJ1-1; v_call: TRBV7-8; clone_size: many; cdr3_length: 13; d_call: .; cdr3_aa: CASNNRRNTEAFF; cdr3_nt: TGTGCCAGCAATAACAGGAGAAACACTGAAGCTTTCTTT
j_call: TRBJ1-1; v_call: TRBV19; clone_size: few; cdr3_length: 14; d_call: TRBD1; cdr3_aa: CASSDGTGATEAFF; cdr3_nt: TGTGCCAGTAGTGACGGGACAGGGGCCACTGAAGCTTTCTTT
j_call: TRBJ1-1; v_call: TRBV12-3/TRBV12-4; clone_size: few; cdr3_length: 13; d_call: .; cdr3_aa: CACGITGNTEAFF; cdr3_nt: TGTGCCTGCGGAATTACAGGGAACACTGAAGCTTTCTTT
j_call: TRBJ2-1; v_call: TRBV29-1; clone_size: .; cdr3_length: 13; d_call: .; cdr3_aa: CSVTRDTNEGQFF; cdr3_nt: TGCAGCGTTACTAGGGACACAAATGAAGGGCAGTTCTTC
j_call: TRBJ1-5; v_call: TRBV13; clone_size: many; cdr3_length: 15; d_call: .; cdr3_aa: CASSHGRGPSGPQHF; cdr3_nt: TGTGCCAGCAGCCACGGCCGGGGACCTTCGGGGCCCCAGCATTTT
j_call: TRBJ2-1; v_call: TRBV11-2; clone_size: .; cdr3_length: 16; d_call: .; cdr3_aa: CASSLARGGADNEQFF; cdr3_nt: TGTGCCAGCAGCTTAGCCAGAGGGGGAGCGGACAATGAGCAGTTCTTC
j_call: TRBJ2-2; v_call: TRBV23-1; clone_size: many; cdr3_length: 18; d_call: TRBD2; cdr3_aa: CASSQSSLAGLRAGELFF; cdr3_nt: TGCGCCAGCAGTCAATCGTCCCTAGCGGGATTGCGAGCCGGGGAGCTGTTTTTT
j_call: TRBJ2-3; v_call: TRBV13; clone_size: .; cdr3_length: 17; d_call: .; cdr3_aa: CASRETANLTWTDTQYF; cdr3_nt: TGTGCCAGCAGGGAGACTGCCAACTTGACTTGGACAGATACGCAGTATTTT
j_call: TRBJ1-5; v_call: TRBV6-5; clone_size: once; cdr3_length: 15; d_call: .; cdr3_aa: CASSNTRGNNQPQRF; cdr3_nt: TGTGCCAGCAGTAACACTCGGGGGAACAATCAGCCCCAGCGTTTT
j_call: TRBJ2-3; v_call: TRBV13; clone_size: many; cdr3_length: 16; d_call: TRBD2; cdr3_aa: CASSLGLAGITDTQYF; cdr3_nt: TGTGCCAGCAGCTTAGGACTAGCGGGAATAACAGATACGCAGTATTTT
j_call: TRBJ1-1; v_call: TRBV12-3/TRBV12-4; clone_size: many; cdr3_length: 16; d_call: .; cdr3_aa: CASKSSVMSMNTEAFF; cdr3_nt: TGTGCCAGCAAATCCAGTGTAATGAGTATGAACACTGAAGCTTTCTTT
j_call: TRBJ1-3; v_call: TRBV28; clone_size: .; cdr3_length: 20; d_call: TRBD1; cdr3_aa: CASSLGRGGFGGTTLNTIYF; cdr3_nt: TGTGCCAGCAGTTTAGGCCGAGGGGGCTTCGGCGGAACTACCTTGAACACCATATATTTT
j_call: TRBJ1-1; v_call: TRBV7-9; clone_size: many; cdr3_length: 14; d_call: TRBD1; cdr3_aa: CASTLTGEGTEAFF; cdr3_nt: TGTGCCAGCACATTGACAGGGGAGGGGACTGAAGCTTTCTTT